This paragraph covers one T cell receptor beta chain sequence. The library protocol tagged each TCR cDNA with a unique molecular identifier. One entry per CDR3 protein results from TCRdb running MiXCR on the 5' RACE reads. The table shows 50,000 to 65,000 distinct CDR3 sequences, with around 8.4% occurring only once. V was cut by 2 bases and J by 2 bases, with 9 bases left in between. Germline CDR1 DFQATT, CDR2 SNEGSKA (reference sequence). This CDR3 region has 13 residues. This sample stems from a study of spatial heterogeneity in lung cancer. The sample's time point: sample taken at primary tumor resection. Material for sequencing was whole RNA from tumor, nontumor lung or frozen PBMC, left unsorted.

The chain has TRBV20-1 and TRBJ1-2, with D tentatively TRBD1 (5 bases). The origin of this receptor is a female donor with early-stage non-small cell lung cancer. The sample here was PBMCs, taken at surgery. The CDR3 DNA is TGCAGTGCTAGACGGGACCGCAACTATGGCTACACCTTC. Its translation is CSARRDRNYGYTF.